The present T cell receptor beta chain was sequenced within a study of T cell changes during pregnancy in multiple sclerosis. TCRdb keeps only in-frame clones here, not all; method: immunoSEQ multiplex PCR. The table includes fewer than 50,000 clones, about 90% detected once. The source material was CD8+ T cells from peripheral blood mononuclear cells, sampled after pregnancy. The receptor comes from a female donor with multiple sclerosis, enrolled in a pregnancy study.

This chain's CDR3 is CSVEGAYTGELFF. CDR3 DNA: TGCAGCGTTGAGGGGGCGTACACCGGGGAGCTGTTTTTT. The V gene is TRBV29-1, the J gene TRBJ2-2, with a tentative D call TRBD1 (6 bases). This CDR3 is built from 13 residues. Germline CDR1 and CDR2: SQVTM and ANQGSEA. The germline V and J ends were trimmed by 3 bases and 3 bases, with 8 bases remaining between them.